This passage covers 25 T cell receptor beta chains from one sample sequenced in a study of T-cell reconstitution after alpha-beta-depleted transplantation in children (dated by TCRdb to 2015 to 2016). Library generation was performed with PCR. Data came from an Illumina HiSeq 2500. To normalize quantification of the TCRbeta repertoire, the TCR libraries were built with molecular barcoding that relied on unique molecular identifiers. TCRdb ran its own pipeline on the public reads, namely fastp trimming at Q25 and MiXCR clone calling, and kept in-frame beta chains. CDR3 protein duplicates are merged, each entry listing the most common genes and DNA. The sample table records approximately 390,000 distinct CDR3 sequences; about a tenth of these occur just once. The ten largest clones represent 4.5% to 7% of the sample. This material consisted of PBMCs from the stem cell graft donor, taken from the stem cell graft. The receptors come from a human donor who donated a stem cell graft to a child with acute myeloid leukemia.

This clonotype occurred a few times. The rearrangement joins TRBV10-2 to TRBJ2-5; weak D call: TRBD1 (5 bases). The V end was cut by 6 bases, the J end by 4 bases, with 18 bases between. In germline, CDR1 is WSHSY, CDR2 SAAADI. CDR3 length: 15 residues. In DNA, the CDR3 is TGCGCCAGCAGAGATGCAGGGTTGGAAAGAGAGACCCAGTACTTC. This sequence encodes CASRDAGLERETQYF.

At least ten counts were recorded for this clonotype. The chain joins TRBV27 to TRBJ1-1, with TRBD1 as a possible D gene (5 bases). The CDR3 runs to 13 residues. Germline V CDR1 and CDR2: MNHEY, SMNVEV (reference sequence). The ends were cut back, 5 bases at V and 6 bases at J, with 13 bases in the middle. DNA of the CDR3: TGTGCCAGCAGTCCAGGGACGGGCTCTGAAGCTTTCTTT. This translates into CASSPGTGSEAFF.

This clonotype was counted a few times. V is TRBV5-1 and J is TRBJ2-2, with TRBD1 matching over 11 bases. The length of the CDR3 is 15 residues. V was clipped by 4 bases and J by 4 bases; unmatched bases: 3. Germline values: CDR1 SGHRS, CDR2 YFSETQ. CDR3 nucleotides: TGCGCCAGCAGCAGGGACAGGGGGAGCACCGGGGAGCTGTTTTTT. Encoded protein: CASSRDRGSTGELFF. The whole variable domain, filled in from reference TRBV5-1 and TRBJ2-2, reads KAGVTQTPRYLIKTRGQQVTLSCSPISGHRSVSWYQQTPGQGLQFLFEYFSETQRNKGNFPGRFSGRQFSNSRSEMNVSTLELGDSALYLCASSRDRGSTGELFFGEGSRLTVL.

This clonotype occurred a few times. The V gene is TRBV6-1, the J gene TRBJ2-5, with D possibly TRBD2 on 6 matching bases. The CDR3 consists of 13 residues. The V and J ends lost 4 bases and 5 bases respectively, with 11 bases between them. Germline values: CDR1 MNHNS, CDR2 SASEGT. The CDR3 protein is CASSVGTPETQYF. DNA of the CDR3: TGTGCCAGCAGTGTAGGGACTCCGGAGACCCAGTACTTC.

CDR3 in amino acids: CASSLSLDRGGKLFF. In nucleotides, the CDR3 is TGTGCCAGCAGTTTATCTCTCGACAGGGGAGGAAAACTGTTTTTT. The chain recombines TRBV27 with TRBJ1-4, with 8 bases aligning to TRBD1. There are 15 residues in the CDR3. The V segment lost 0 bases and the J segment 10 bases; nucleotides outside the gene matches: 7. Looked up from germline, CDR1 is MNHEY and CDR2 is SMNVEV (reference sequence).

The CDR3 spells CASSQQGARAEQYF. In nucleotides, the CDR3 is TGTGCCAGCAGTCAACAAGGGGCGCGAGCCGAGCAGTACTTC. The J gene is TRBJ2-7, the V gene TRBV7-2, with a weak D call TRBD1 (5 bases). Deletions cut 6 bases from V and 6 bases from J, with 18 bases between. Germline values: CDR1 SGHTA, CDR2 FQGNSA. The CDR3 is made up of 14 amino acids.

This rearrangement joins TRBV7-9 to TRBJ2-4, with D unclear. V was shortened by 5 bases and J by 5 bases, with 7 bases between the two germline ends. Germline V gene lookup returns CDR1 SEHNR and CDR2 FQNEAQ (reference sequence). This CDR3 comprises 12 residues. The CDR3 coding sequence is TGTGCCAGCAGCCGCGAGGAAAACATTCAGTACTTC. This translates into CASSREENIQYF.

In this sample, this clonotype turned up a few times. The V call is TRBV6-6, the J call TRBJ2-5; the D gene is possibly TRBD2 (5 bases). V was clipped by 6 bases and J by 5 bases, with 13 bases between them. CDR3 length: 13 amino acids. Germline CDR1 reads MNHNY; CDR2 reads SVGAGI (reference sequence). In nucleotides, the CDR3 is TGTGCCAGCAGGAGCCTAGCTCTCGAGACCCAGTACTTC. Its protein product is CASRSLALETQYF.

About this clonotype: The junction does not match germline at one end; this may be a read error. The chain recombines TRBV7-7 with TRBJ2-5; tentatively, D is TRBD2 (5 bases). The CDR3 contains 15 residues. CDR1 SSHAT and CDR2 FNYEAQ come from the germline V gene (reference sequence). Here the CDR3 DNA reads TGTGCTAGCAGCGTCTCCCCAGCGGCTCAAGAGACCCAGTACTTC. This translates into CASSVSPAAQETQYF.

This clonotype was found many times. The rearrangement links TRBV5-1 to TRBJ2-4; D perhaps matches TRBD1 (6 bases). V dropped 0 bases and J dropped 5 bases, with 9 bases sitting between them. The CDR3 sequence is 14 residues long. The V gene's germline CDR1 is SGHRS and CDR2 YFSETQ. CDR3 bases: TGCGCCAGCAGCTTGGTGACAGGACAAAACATTCAGTACTTC. Translation gives CASSLVTGQNIQYF.

The J gene is TRBJ2-5, the V gene TRBV5-6; D is possibly TRBD1 (5 bases). The CDR3 is 14 amino acids. CDR1 and CDR2 from the germline V gene are SGHDT and YYEEEE. Trimming took 4 bases from V and 4 from J, leaving 14 bases between them. CDR3 bases: TGTGCCAGCAGCGCGCCTCTGGGGCCAGAGACCCAGTACTTC. Its protein product is CASSAPLGPETQYF. The full variable domain, its missing parts supplied by reference TRBV5-6 and TRBJ2-5, is DAGVTQSPTHLIKTRGQQVTLRCSPKSGHDTVSWYQQALGQGPQFIFQYYEEEERQRGNFPDRFSGHQFPNYSSELNVNALLLGDSALYLCASSAPLGPETQYFGPGTRLLVL.

This clonotype was counted at least ten times. The rearrangement links TRBV7-9 to TRBJ2-3; tentatively, D is TRBD1 (6 bases). The germline V gene has CDR1 SEHNR and CDR2 FQNEAQ (reference sequence). Trimming pared 4 bases from V and 0 bases from J, leaving 11 bases between. CDR3 size: 15 residues. The CDR3 protein is CASSSGQSSTDTQYF. The CDR3 DNA sequence: TGTGCCAGCAGCTCAGGACAGTCTAGCACAGATACGCAGTATTTT.

This clonotype was found many times. The chain joins TRBV5-1 to TRBJ1-5; 8 bases match TRBD1. Per the germline V gene, CDR1 is SGHRS and CDR2 is YFSETQ. The CDR3 covers 15 residues. V shed 4 bases and J 1 base; nucleotides not matched to a gene: 4. CDR3 amino acids: CASSPWTGSNQPQHF. CDR3 nucleotide sequence: TGCGCCAGCAGCCCCTGGACAGGGAGCAATCAGCCCCAGCATTTT.

This clonotype occurred a few times. The chain uses TRBV18 and TRBJ2-7, with TRBD1 as a possible D gene (6 bases). This CDR3 spans 13 amino acids. Trimming took 3 bases from V and 5 from J, leaving 11 bases between them. Germline V gene sequence: CDR1 KGHSH, CDR2 LQKENI. In DNA form, the CDR3 reads TGTGCCAGCTCACCGAACAGGGTTCACGAGCAGTACTTC. Translated: CASSPNRVHEQYF.

The genes are TRBV5-1 and TRBJ1-2; no reliable D call. This CDR3 has 14 residues. The germline CDR1 and CDR2 sequences are SGHRS and YFSETQ. The ends were cut back, 1 base at V and 4 bases at J, with 11 bases in the middle. CDR3 DNA sequence: TGCGCCAGCAGCTTGCAACAGCCTAGCTATGGCTACACCTTC. Protein: CASSLQQPSYGYTF.

This clonotype appeared many times. The DNA of the CDR3 is TGTGCCAGCAGCCGAGACATGTCTAGGGAGCAGTACTTC. It codes for CASSRDMSREQYF. The chain recombines TRBV28 with TRBJ2-7, with no clear D. V lost 6 bases and J 7 bases, leaving 16 bases between the germline ends. Germline V lookup: CDR1 MDHEN, CDR2 SYDVKM. The CDR3 covers 13 residues.

This clonotype was detected only a few times. The chain uses TRBV5-1 and TRBJ2-5, with 7 bases identical to TRBD2. The CDR3 consists of 16 residues. After removal of 0 bases from V and 0 bases from J, the junction contained 5 bases not matched to a gene. Germline values: CDR1 SGHRS, CDR2 YFSETQ. The CDR3 DNA sequence: TGCGCCAGCAGCTTGGCTAGCGGTCTGTACCAAGAGACCCAGTACTTC. Translation: CASSLASGLYQETQYF.

Ten or more counts support this clonotype. V gene TRBV12-3 or TRBV12-4 combines with J gene TRBJ2-3, with 9 bases identical to TRBD1. Germline trimming cut 6 bases from V and 1 base from J; bases unmatched to any gene: 2. CDR3 length: 14 amino acids. The CDR3 sequence: CASRQGAGTDTQYF. The CDR3, as DNA: TGTGCCAGCAGACAGGGGGCCGGCACAGATACGCAGTATTTT.

This clonotype was counted only a few times. V usage is TRBV7-9 and J usage is TRBJ2-2, with D unresolved. Germline CDR1 reads SEHNR; CDR2 reads FQNEAQ (reference sequence). The CDR3 spans 16 residues. V was clipped by 5 bases and J by 5 bases, with 18 bases between them. The chain's CDR3 is CASSLPVRVWTGELFF. The CDR3, as DNA: TGTGCCAGCAGCCTACCGGTCCGGGTCTGGACCGGGGAGCTGTTTTTT.

V and J are TRBV3-1 and TRBJ2-7; weak D call: TRBD1 (6 bases). Germline CDR1 LGHDT, CDR2 YNNKEL (reference sequence). CDR3 size: 13 residues. V lost 5 bases and J lost 5, with 13 bases in between. The CDR3 loop is CASSWSGADEQYF. The CDR3 DNA follows: TGTGCCAGCAGCTGGTCAGGGGCAGACGAGCAGTACTTC.

The sample holds a few counts of this clonotype. This chain connects TRBV5-1 to TRBJ2-1, with unresolved D. Deletions cut 3 bases from V and 5 bases from J, with 9 bases between. Germline lookup yields CDR1 SGHRS and CDR2 YFSETQ. This CDR3 has 13 residues. CDR3 nucleotides: TGCGCCAGCAGCTACGGGTCAAACAATGAGCAGTTCTTC. Translated: CASSYGSNNEQFF.

This clonotype has a handful of counts. The V gene is TRBV27, the J gene TRBJ2-4; 9 nucleotides agree with TRBD2. CDR3 length: 16 residues. J lost 4 bases, V lost 0 bases, and 4 bases had no gene match. Germline CDR1 MNHEY, CDR2 SMNVEV (reference sequence). The CDR3: CASSLSAGGTKNIQYF. CDR3 nucleotide sequence: TGTGCCAGCAGTTTATCGGCGGGGGGGACGAAAAACATTCAGTACTTC.

There are a few counts of this clonotype. The chain joins TRBV20-1 to TRBJ1-1, with TRBD1 matching 10 bases. Germline V gene lookup returns CDR1 DFQATT and CDR2 SNEGSKA (reference sequence). Unmatched junction bases numbered 6, after V lost 6 bases and J lost 11 bases. The CDR3 is 11 amino acids. The CDR3 bases are TGCAGTGCCCGACAGACAGGGGGCGCTTTCTTT. Protein product: CSARQTGGAFF.

The chain couples TRBV27 to TRBJ2-2; TRBD1 is a possible D gene (6 bases). This CDR3 has 15 amino acids. With 3 bases removed from V and 9 bases from J, the gap between germline ends came to 17 bases. Germline V gene data show CDR1 as MNHEY and CDR2 as SMNVEV (reference sequence). Written as DNA, the CDR3 is TGTGCCAGCAGTTTGGAACAGGGTCCACAGCGGGAGCTGTTTTTT. The encoded protein is CASSLEQGPQRELFF.

This clonotype appeared a few times. The chain is built from TRBV19 and TRBJ1-5; D not resolved. The germline CDR1 and CDR2 sequences are LNHDA and SQIVND (reference sequence). The CDR3 is 14 residues long. The V gene lost 2 bases and the J gene lost 3 bases, with 8 bases spanning the gap. CDR3 bases: TGTGCCAGTAGTATAAGTTGGGTCAATCAGCCCCAGCATTTT. It translates to CASSISWVNQPQHF.